The rows below give T cell receptor beta chains drawn from one sample of a study of T cell repertoires in cytomegalovirus infection. TCRdb redid the calling of the reads with MiXCR, one entry per CDR3 protein. The data contain fewer than 550,000 distinct CDR3 sequences, 15% to 20% of them singletons. Sequenced sample: CD8+ T cells from PBMCs. The receptors shown here come from a human donor in good health (CMV status not recorded). Some clones in this sample may be carry-over from other donors' samples. Each CDR3 is given with its conserved first and last residue. Each record gives: D gene, J gene, V gene, clone size, CDR3 DNA, CDR3 protein. The D gene is left open where the match is weak. Clone size, where shown, is once, few, many, or a class for clones that have expanded.

>-|TRBJ2-2|TRBV6-2/TRBV6-3|many
TGTGCCAGCGACAGGCTGGGCACCGGGGAGCTGTTTTTT
CASDRLGTGELFF
>-|TRBJ2-1|TRBV27|-
TGTGCCAGCAGCTTAGCCGGGACAACCTACAATGAGCAGTTCTTC
CASSLAGTTYNEQFF
>-|TRBJ2-7|TRBV27|-
TGTGCCAGCAGTTTAATGGGGGACGAGCAGTACTTC
CASSLMGDEQYF
>-|TRBJ2-7|TRBV19|-
TGTGCCAGTAGGAGACAGTCCTCCTACGAGCAGTACTTC
CASRRQSSYEQYF
>TRBD1|TRBJ1-2|TRBV13|-
TGTGCCAGCAGTACAGGGACAGGGAATGTAAGGGGCTATGGCTACACCTTC
CASSTGTGNVRGYGYTF
>TRBD1|TRBJ2-5|TRBV4-1|few
TGCGCCAGCAGCCAATCCCCCTTCAAAGACAGGGAAGAGACCCAGTACTTC
CASSQSPFKDREETQYF
>-|TRBJ1-1|TRBV5-8|-
TGTGCCAGCCCGACATGTATAGGAACTGAAGCTTTCTTT
CASPTCIGTEAFF
>TRBD2|TRBJ2-7|TRBV27|-
TGTGCCAGCAGCCCCTCCGGGGACTACGAGCCGTACTTC
CASSPSGDYEPYF
>-|TRBJ2-7|TRBV14|many
TGTGCCAGCAGCCAATGGGACCGCCAAGAGCAGTACTTC
CASSQWDRQEQYF
>-|TRBJ1-1|TRBV9|-
TGTGCCAGCAGCAAGGGGGACTCCACTGAAGCTTTCTTT
CASSKGDSTEAFF
>TRBD2|TRBJ2-3|TRBV18|few
TGTGCCAGCTTTTTTAGCGGGCAGAGCACAGATACGCAGTATTTT
CASFFSGQSTDTQYF
>-|TRBJ2-7|TRBV7-9|many
TGTGCCAGCAGCCCGCGGGACGGTGGGAGCTACGAGCAGTACTTC
CASSPRDGGSYEQYF
>-|TRBJ2-7|TRBV7-9|many
TGTGCCAGCAGCTTAGCTTTGGTTGGGGGAGAGCAGTACTTC
CASSLALVGGEQYF
>-|TRBJ1-5|TRBV28|-
TGTGCCTGCGGGATGCCCCAGCATTTT
CACGMPQHF
>TRBD2|TRBJ2-1|TRBV30|-
TGTGCCTGGAGTGCCTTAGCGGGGTACAATGAGCAGTTCTTC
CAWSALAGYNEQFF
>-|TRBJ1-1|TRBV7-9|many
TGTGCCAGCAGCTTCGCGGGAAATGAAGCTTTCTTT
CASSFAGNEAFF
>-|TRBJ2-1|TRBV7-8|many
TGTGCCAGCAGCTTGGGTATCAATGAGCAGTTCTTC
CASSLGINEQFF
>TRBD1|TRBJ1-6|TRBV27|many
TGTGCCAGCAGTTGGGACAGTTCCTATAATTCACCCCTCCACTTT
CASSWDSSYNSPLHF
>TRBD2|TRBJ2-1|TRBV28|-
TGTGCCAGCAGGCGAGCCGGGACTAGCAGATACAATGAGCAGTTCTTC
CASRRAGTSRYNEQFF
>TRBD2|TRBJ2-2|TRBV24-1|few
TGTGCCACCAGAGGACTAGCGGGAGGGCCTAACGCCGGGGAGCTGTTTTTT
CATRGLAGGPNAGELFF
>TRBD2|TRBJ2-7|TRBV19|-
TGTGCCAGTAGTATCCTCGCGGGGGGGGACGAGCAGTACTTC
CASSILAGGDEQYF
>-|TRBJ1-1|TRBV19|few
TGTGCCAGTAGTCCCCGACAGGAGGTGACTGAAGCTTTCTTT
CASSPRQEVTEAFF
>-|TRBJ1-2|TRBV27|-
TGTGCCAGCAGTTTAGCTATTGGTGGGGGATATGGCTACACCTTC
CASSLAIGGGYGYTF
>-|TRBJ2-1|TRBV27|-
TGTGCCAGCACCCCCCGGGCGGGCAGGTTCAATGAGCAGTTCTTC
CASTPRAGRFNEQFF
>-|TRBJ1-1|TRBV7-9|many
TGTGCCAGCAGCCCCCCGGGGGTCCATACGCCGAGATTT
CASSPPGVHTPRF
>-|TRBJ2-1|TRBV30|few
TGTGCCTGGAGTGAGGGGGAAAGCTCCTACAATGAGCAGTTCTTC
CAWSEGESSYNEQFF